The entry that follows covers one T cell receptor (beta chain) sequence. TCRdb keeps only in-frame clones here, not all; method: immunoSEQ multiplex PCR. The sample lists 77,000 or so clones; 80% to 95% were seen once. This record comes from a study of T cell changes during pregnancy in multiple sclerosis. The receptor comes from a female donor in good health, enrolled as a control in a pregnancy study. Specimen: peripheral blood, collected in the second trimester of pregnancy.

The CDR3 region has the DNA TGTGCCTGGGGCAGGGGGCATATGAACACTGAAGCTTTCTTT. Its translation is CAWGRGHMNTEAFF. V gene TRBV30 combines with J gene TRBJ1-1; 8 bases fit TRBD1. The CDR3 runs to 14 residues. V lost 5 bases, J lost 0 bases, and 5 bases stayed unmatched. Per the germline V gene, CDR1 is GTSNPN and CDR2 is SVGIG (reference sequence).